The rows below give T cell receptor beta chains drawn from one sample of a study of T-cell memory formation after mild COVID-19. TCRdb called the 5' RACE reads again in MiXCR, with one record for every CDR3 protein. The profile shows 500,000 to 600,000 distinct CDR3 sequences, approximately 18% of them singletons. Source material: PBMCs or a T cell subset sorted from them (not recorded which). Source of these receptors: an adult woman who had mild COVID-19 (a few samples of this study predate the infection). Cell type and time point are not known. CDR3s include the opening cysteine and the closing phenylalanine or tryptophan. Each record gives: clone size, J gene, V gene, D gene, CDR3 DNA, CDR3 protein. The D gene is left open where the match is weak. Clone size is given for some rows only: seen once, a few or many times, or a class if the clone is expanded.

few	TRBJ1-1	TRBV19	-	TGTGCCAGTAGTATTTTTCGGGGGGAAGCTTTCTTT	CASSIFRGEAFF
-	TRBJ1-4	TRBV2	TRBD1	TGTGCCAGCAGCGGACAGGGCTCGACTAATGAAAAACTGTTTTTT	CASSGQGSTNEKLFF
-	TRBJ2-1	TRBV11-2	TRBD2	TGTGCCAGCAGCCCCCCGGGGGGAGGAAACAATGAGCAGTTCTTC	CASSPPGGGNNEQFF
few	TRBJ1-2	TRBV7-6	TRBD1	TGTGCCAGCTACGGGGGGAGGGGGCCCTATGGCTACACCTTC	CASYGGRGPYGYTF
few	TRBJ1-3	TRBV18	-	TGTGCCAGCCGGGACACCTCTGGAAACACCATATATTTT	CASRDTSGNTIYF
-	TRBJ2-5	TRBV12-3/TRBV12-4	-	TGTGCCAGCAGGTTTATTGAGTGGGGAGGAGGAGAGACCCAGTACTTC	CASRFIEWGGGETQYF
few	TRBJ2-6	TRBV7-3	-	TGTGCCAGCAGCTTAGGTGGGGGGCTTACTGGGGCCAACGTCCTGACTTTC	CASSLGGGLTGANVLTF
few	TRBJ2-5	TRBV4-1	-	TGCGCCAGCAGCCAGTCTAGTCCGCGGGAGACCCAGTACTTC	CASSQSSPRETQYF
-	TRBJ1-1	TRBV20-1	TRBD1	TGCAGTGCTAGAGACCGCCAGAGGCCGACAGGGGTGGGCACTGAAGCTTTCTTT	CSARDRQRPTGVGTEAFF
-	TRBJ2-1	TRBV29-1	-	TGCAGCGCAGGGGGGGCAGGGAGGGGTAGCGGCAATGAGCAGTTCTTC	CSAGGAGRGSGNEQFF
-	TRBJ1-1	TRBV11-3	TRBD1	TGTGCCAGCAGCTTCTCCCTCGCTTGGGGGACAGCCCGCACTGAAGCTTTCTTT	CASSFSLAWGTARTEAFF
-	TRBJ2-3	TRBV24-1	TRBD1	TGTGCCACCAGACAGGGGGTCGGAACAGATACGCAGTATTTT	CATRQGVGTDTQYF
-	TRBJ2-3	TRBV7-9	-	TGTGCCAGCAGCTCCCGGACAGCTAGCACAGATACGCAGTATTTT	CASSSRTASTDTQYF
-	TRBJ2-1	TRBV24-1	TRBD2	TGTGCCACCAGTGAAGTAGCGGGAGCCGCCTACAATGAGCAGTTCTTC	CATSEVAGAAYNEQFF
-	TRBJ1-1	TRBV5-1	-	TGCGCCAGCAGCCCTAACCGGGGCCCGAGGAGGAACACTGAAGCTTTCTTT	CASSPNRGPRRNTEAFF
few	TRBJ2-4	TRBV9	TRBD1	TGTGCCAGCAGCGTTAGTTCCCCGGGACAGGGGAAAAACATTCAGTACTTC	CASSVSSPGQGKNIQYF
few	TRBJ2-3	TRBV7-8	-	TGTGCCAGCAGGGAGAATAGGGGGAGCACAGATACGCAGTATTTT	CASRENRGSTDTQYF
many	TRBJ2-2	TRBV4-3	TRBD1	TGCGCCAGCAGCCGCCAGACAGGGGGCTACACCGGGGAGCTGTTTTTT	CASSRQTGGYTGELFF
once	TRBJ1-5	TRBV7-2	-	TGTGCCAGCAGCTTAGGATTGGGGGGAAGTAGCAATCAGCCCCAGCATTTT	CASSLGLGGSSNQPQHF
-	TRBJ1-5	TRBV19	-	TGTGCCAGTAGTGCCAACCGGGACAAAGAGGATCAGCCCCAGCATTTT	CASSANRDKEDQPQHF
few	TRBJ1-1	TRBV7-7	-	TGTGCCAGCAGCTTAGCGCTCGAGACTGAAGCTTTCTTT	CASSLALETEAFF
few	TRBJ2-5	TRBV12-3/TRBV12-4	-	TGTGCCAGCAGTTTTAGTCACAGGGCCCGGGAGACCCAGTACTTC	CASSFSHRARETQYF
many	TRBJ2-5	TRBV7-2	TRBD2	TGTGCCAGCAGCTTTGTAGCGGGGGGTACGGAGACCCAGTACTTC	CASSFVAGGTETQYF
-	TRBJ2-2	TRBV5-4	TRBD2	TGTGCCAGCAGTTCTGGGACTAGCGGGATCACCGGGGAGCTGTTTTTT	CASSSGTSGITGELFF
-	TRBJ2-1	TRBV5-1	-	TGCGCCAGCACCCTAGGACAAGGCCATTACCTAACGAGAGAGCAGTTCTTC	CASTLGQGHYLTREQFF
-	TRBJ2-7	TRBV12-3/TRBV12-4	-	TGTGCCAGCAGTTTGGGGGTAGTGATGGCGCAGTACTTC	CASSLGVVMAQYF
-	TRBJ2-3	TRBV5-1	-	TGCGCCAGCAGCTTTGCAGGGTCTAGCGCAGATACGCAGTATTTT	CASSFAGSSADTQYF
few	TRBJ2-2	TRBV30	TRBD1	TGTGCCTGGAGACAGGGGGCTGAGACCGGGGAGCTGTTTTTT	CAWRQGAETGELFF
-	TRBJ2-7	TRBV5-4	TRBD2	TGTGCCAGTTCTCCGCCCCCCGGGACTAGCTACGAGCAGTACTTC	CASSPPPGTSYEQYF
few	TRBJ1-3	TRBV19	-	TGTGCCAGTAGTATTACAGGACCCTCTGGAAACACCATATATTTT	CASSITGPSGNTIYF
many	TRBJ1-3	TRBV11-2	-	TGTGCCAGCAGCCCTTCCTTAGGCTCTGGAAACACCATATATTTT	CASSPSLGSGNTIYF
few	TRBJ2-1	TRBV29-1	TRBD1	TGCAGCGACCGGACAGGGAATCGGAATGAGCAGTTCTTC	CSDRTGNRNEQFF
few	TRBJ2-5	TRBV21-1	-	TGTGCCAGCAGCAAAGGGCCGGGTCCGGTGGGTAAGACCCAGTACTTC	CASSKGPGPVGKTQYF
-	TRBJ2-3	TRBV7-9	TRBD2	TGTGCCAGCAGCTTAAAACTAGCGGGGGGCCAGGGGGATACGCAGTATTTT	CASSLKLAGGQGDTQYF
-	TRBJ2-7	TRBV5-1	-	TGCGCCAGCAGCTTGGATCTTAGCGGCTACGAGCAGTACTTC	CASSLDLSGYEQYF
-	TRBJ2-7	TRBV7-9	TRBD1	TGTGCCAGCAGCCCCCCGACAGGGCAACGCTCCTACGAGCAGTACTTC	CASSPPTGQRSYEQYF
-	TRBJ2-1	TRBV5-1	TRBD2	TGCGCCAGCAGCTGGGGACTAGCGGGAGGTATCGGGTCCTACAATGAGCAGTTCTTC	CASSWGLAGGIGSYNEQFF
few	TRBJ1-1	TRBV15	-	TGTGCCACCAGGAGCCACCGACGGAATACTGAAGCTTTCTTT	CATRSHRRNTEAFF
-	TRBJ2-4	TRBV20-1	TRBD2	TGCAGTGCCCTCCTCGTAGCGGGATTCCTAGCCAAAAACATTCAGTACTTC	CSALLVAGFLAKNIQYF
-	TRBJ1-2	TRBV6-1	TRBD1	TGTGCCAGCAGCCTGGGACAGCTCTACACCTTC	CASSLGQLYTF
many	TRBJ2-1	TRBV7-9	-	TGTGCCAGCAGCCTCGCGGGCCAGGAGGAGTTCTTC	CASSLAGQEEFF
once	TRBJ2-7	TRBV5-4	-	TGTGCCAGCAGCTCGGCAGGCGCCTACGAGCAGTACTTC	CASSSAGAYEQYF
-	TRBJ2-6	TRBV6-6	-	TGTGCCAGCAGTTCCCCCGGGGGCTCTGGGGCCAACGTCCTGACTTTC	CASSSPGGSGANVLTF
few	TRBJ2-5	TRBV24-1	-	TGTGCCACCAGTGATTGGCGAGAGACCCAGTACTTC	CATSDWRETQYF
-	TRBJ1-5	TRBV27	-	TGTGCCAGCAGTCCCATCTCCGGGCCCAATCAGCCCCAGCATTTT	CASSPISGPNQPQHF
few	TRBJ2-1	TRBV4-1	-	TGCGCCAGCAGCCAATACGTATCCTACAATGAGCAGTTCTTC	CASSQYVSYNEQFF
-	TRBJ1-2	TRBV6-6	-	TGTGCCAGCAGCCCCTCCGGGAATGGCTACACCTTC	CASSPSGNGYTF
few	TRBJ2-3	TRBV29-1	-	TGCAGCGTTGAGTGGAGCCTACTGCCCACAGATACGCAGTATTTT	CSVEWSLLPTDTQYF
-	TRBJ2-7	TRBV29-1	TRBD1	TGCAGCGTACGAGAGGGGACAGCCTACGAGCAGTACTTC	CSVREGTAYEQYF
-	TRBJ2-1	TRBV5-1	TRBD2	TGCGCCAGCAGCGTCCTAGCGGGGGGGGGCAATGAGCAGTTCTTC	CASSVLAGGGNEQFF
-	TRBJ2-7	TRBV5-1	-	TGCGCCAGCAGCTCAGGACAGACTGGCTACGAGCAGTACTTC	CASSSGQTGYEQYF
few	TRBJ2-1	TRBV6-6	-	TGTGCCAGCTTAGGCGGATACAATGAGCAGTTCTTC	CASLGGYNEQFF
few	TRBJ2-1	TRBV6-5	-	TGTGCCAGCAGTTACGGCGGCGTAAGCTCCTACAATGAGCAGTTCTTC	CASSYGGVSSYNEQFF
many	TRBJ2-3	TRBV24-1	TRBD2	TGTGCCACCGCCTTAGCGGGATCCACAGATACGCAGTATTTT	CATALAGSTDTQYF
-	TRBJ2-2	TRBV30	TRBD1	TGTGCCTGGGATCCCGGGACAGGGTACACCGGGGAGCTGTTTTTT	CAWDPGTGYTGELFF
-	TRBJ2-5	TRBV6-1	TRBD2	TGTGCCAGCAGTGAAGCAGGGAGGGCTAGCCATCAAGAGACCCAGTACTTC	CASSEAGRASHQETQYF